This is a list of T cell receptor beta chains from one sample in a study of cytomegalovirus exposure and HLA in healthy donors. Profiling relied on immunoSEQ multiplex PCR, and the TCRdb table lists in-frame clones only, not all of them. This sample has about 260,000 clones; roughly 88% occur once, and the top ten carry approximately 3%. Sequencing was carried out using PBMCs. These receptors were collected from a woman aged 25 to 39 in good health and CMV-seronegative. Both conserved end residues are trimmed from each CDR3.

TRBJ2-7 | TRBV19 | ASTLGSEQY
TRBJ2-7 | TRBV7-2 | ASSLVLAHEQY
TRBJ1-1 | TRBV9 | ATAGPNTEAF
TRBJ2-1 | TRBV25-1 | ASSPGAGTSFDEQF
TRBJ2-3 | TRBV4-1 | ASSQLARSRASTDTQY
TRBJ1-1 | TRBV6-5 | ASRQGITEAF
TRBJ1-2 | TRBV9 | ASSALGQGYGYT
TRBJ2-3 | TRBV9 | ASSVEGQFTDTQY
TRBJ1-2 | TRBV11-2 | ASSSLQGNGYT
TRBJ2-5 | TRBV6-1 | AGERGETQY
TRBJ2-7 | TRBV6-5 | ASSYEGLFYEQY
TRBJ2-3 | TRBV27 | ASRRTSGTYSTDTQY
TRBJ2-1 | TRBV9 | ASSAQLASNEQF
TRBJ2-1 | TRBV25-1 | ASSESWQGARGEQF
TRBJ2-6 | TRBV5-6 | ASSWERRLTGANVLT
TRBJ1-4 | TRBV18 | ASSPGQGGTNEKLF
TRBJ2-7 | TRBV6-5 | ASSYVSRGHIEQY
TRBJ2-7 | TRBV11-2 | ASSSSGSRTYEQY
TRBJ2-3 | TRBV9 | ASSVQGLTDTQY
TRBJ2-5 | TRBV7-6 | ASSLVSETQY
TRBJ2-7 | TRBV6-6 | ASSGGLRPQEQY
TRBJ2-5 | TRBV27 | ASSSHAPATQY
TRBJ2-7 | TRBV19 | ASSILAGPYEQY
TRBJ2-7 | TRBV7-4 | ASSLVGCSGSQYEQY
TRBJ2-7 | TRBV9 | ASSAGTAYEQY
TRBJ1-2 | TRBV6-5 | AAIRGRNYGYT
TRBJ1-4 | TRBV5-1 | ASSLGTANEKLF
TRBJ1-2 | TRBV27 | ASSDGNGYT
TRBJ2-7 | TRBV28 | ASSDGVVYEQY
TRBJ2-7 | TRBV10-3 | AISDRVHSYEQY
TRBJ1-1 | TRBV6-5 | ASSLSGAWATEAF
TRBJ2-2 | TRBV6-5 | ASSPGTGELF
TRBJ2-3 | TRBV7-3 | ASSPRTSGTSTDTQY
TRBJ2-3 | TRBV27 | ASSSLLATEDTQY
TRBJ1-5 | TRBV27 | ASSLGLGQPQH
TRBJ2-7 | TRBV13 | ASSWTDRGQYEQY
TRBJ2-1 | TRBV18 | ASSQGTMNEQF
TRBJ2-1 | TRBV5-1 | ASSLGGDGNEQF
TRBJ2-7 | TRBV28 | ASSLPGVPHEQY
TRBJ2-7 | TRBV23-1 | ASSPGGWGNSYEQY
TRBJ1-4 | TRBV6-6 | ASRDRAWTEKLF
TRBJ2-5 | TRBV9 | ASSPGQGSLSQETQY
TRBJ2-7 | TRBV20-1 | SARVRVEQY
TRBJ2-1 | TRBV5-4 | ASSPAAELARSF
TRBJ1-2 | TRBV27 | ASSPQGARNYGYT
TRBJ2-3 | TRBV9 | ASSASGGQGTDTQY
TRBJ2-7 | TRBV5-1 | ASSSSPGQLSSYEQY
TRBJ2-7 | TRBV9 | ASSAASGSLYEQY
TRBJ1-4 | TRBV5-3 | ARSPSRGWETNEKLF
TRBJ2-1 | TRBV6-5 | ASSYFLAGAMNEQF
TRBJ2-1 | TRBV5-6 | ASSFGGGEQF
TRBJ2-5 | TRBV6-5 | ASSDTGDEETQY
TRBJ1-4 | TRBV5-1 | ASRAFSLGKLF
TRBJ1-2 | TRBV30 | AWSVNRGPYGYT
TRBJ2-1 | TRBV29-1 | SVEGSSVSSYNEQF
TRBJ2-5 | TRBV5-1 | ASSLTGTETQY